These 6 T cell receptor beta chains were sequenced from one sample in a study of OX40 agonist ivuxolimab in advanced cancers. Only in-frame clones appear in the TCRdb table, and some are missing; sequencing was by immunoSEQ multiplex PCR. The sample lists some 74,000 clones; about 90% were seen once. The sequenced sample was CD4+ or CD8+ T cells sorted from blood, obtained in a trial of the OX40 agonist ivuxolimab. The receptors originated from an adult with an advanced solid tumor such as melanoma, head and neck, liver or kidney cancer.

The chain links TRBV19 to TRBJ1-5; TRBD1 aligns across 7 bases. Losses at the gene ends were 5 bases for V and 1 base for J; bases not matched to a gene: 8. This CDR3 comprises 16 residues. Looked up from germline, CDR1 is LNHDA and CDR2 is SQIVND (reference sequence). CDR3 residues: CASSRRQGGSNQPQHF. CDR3 sequence (DNA): TGTGCCAGTAGTCGCCGACAGGGTGGGAGCAATCAGCCCCAGCATTTT.

The rearrangement uses TRBV30 and TRBJ1-3; 9 nucleotides line up with TRBD1. This CDR3 spans 17 amino acids. Per germline, CDR1 GTSNPN and CDR2 SVGIG (reference sequence). The V segment lost 0 bases and the J segment 2 bases; nucleotides outside the gene matches: 8. CDR3 coding DNA: TGTGCCTGGAGTGTGGGGACAGGGAGGCTCCCTGGAAACACCATATATTTT. Translation: CAWSVGTGRLPGNTIYF.

This chain's CDR3 is CASRSGDRASEAFF. The CDR3 DNA reads TGTGCCAGTAGATCGGGGGACAGGGCTTCTGAAGCTTTCTTT. This chain connects TRBV19 to TRBJ1-1; 9 bases fit TRBD1. Germline CDR1 LNHDA, CDR2 SQIVND (reference sequence). The CDR3 is 14 amino acids. J lost 6 bases, V lost 6 bases, and 8 bases had no gene match.

V is TRBV28 and J is TRBJ2-7; 7 bases line up with TRBD2. V shed 8 bases and J 7 bases; nucleotides not matched to a gene: 14. The CDR3 sequence is 14 residues long. Germline loops: CDR1 MDHEN, CDR2 SYDVKM. The CDR3 nucleotides are TGTGCCAGCCATAAGGCGGGAGACGGAGGGGAGCAGTACTTC. Encoded protein: CASHKAGDGGEQYF.

The rearrangement links TRBV30 to TRBJ1-5; the D is unclear. The CDR3 is made up of 13 amino acids. Per germline, CDR1 GTSNPN and CDR2 SVGIG (reference sequence). V lost 0 bases and J 3 bases, leaving 6 bases between the germline ends. The CDR3 coding sequence is TGTGCCTGGAGTGTTTCGAACAATCAGCCCCAGCATTTT. Encoded protein: CAWSVSNNQPQHF.

The chain carries TRBV30 and TRBJ1-3; a weak D match, TRBD1 (5 bases). Germline CDR1 GTSNPN, CDR2 SVGIG (reference sequence). The CDR3 spans 14 residues. V was trimmed by 3 bases and J by 2 bases, leaving 11 bases between them. For the CDR3, the DNA is TGTGCCTGGAGGAACGGGGGTACTGGAAACACCATATATTTT. Translation gives CAWRNGGTGNTIYF.